These 11 T cell receptor beta chains were sequenced from one sample in a study of T cells in narcolepsy. Repertoires were generated with immunoSEQ multiplex PCR, while TCRdb's copy carries only in-frame clones and drops some. This sample has about 32,000 clones; around 90% occur once, and the top ten carry around 0.86%. The sequencing input was CD45RA- memory CD4+ T cells from PBMCs. These receptor sequences come from a human donor with narcolepsy.

V gene TRBV7-9 combines with J gene TRBJ1-1; TRBD1 matches 9 bases. The germline CDR1 and CDR2 sequences are SEHNR and FQNEAQ (reference sequence). The CDR3 has 15 amino acids. J gave up 0 bases and V 1 base, and 0 bases lay outside the gene matches. The CDR3: CASSLGTGVNTEAFF. The CDR3 DNA is TGTGCCAGCAGCTTAGGGACAGGGGTGAACACTGAAGCTTTCTTT.

V gene TRBV7-2 combines with J gene TRBJ1-3; 9 bases match TRBD1. Germline CDR1 is SGHTA and CDR2 is FQGNSA. The trim removed 5 bases at V and 6 bases at J, leaving 5 bases unmatched. The CDR3 runs to 14 residues. The CDR3 coding sequence is TGTGCCAGCAGCGCGGGACAGGGCCTAAACACCATATATTTT. It codes for CASSAGQGLNTIYF.

In this sample, this clone turned up a few times. The chain uses TRBV7-2 and TRBJ2-1; D unresolved. The length of the CDR3 is 15 residues. The V end was cut by 5 bases, the J end by 7 bases, with 18 bases between. Germline loops: CDR1 SGHTA, CDR2 FQGNSA. The CDR3 region is CASSQPGPEINEQFF. Written as DNA, the CDR3 is TGTGCCAGCAGCCAGCCGGGCCCTGAGATAAATGAGCAGTTCTTC.

The gene calls are TRBV4-2 and TRBJ1-1; D is uncertain. V was trimmed by 0 bases and J by 0 bases, leaving 11 bases between them. CDR3 length: 16 residues. Looked up from germline, CDR1 is LGHNA and CDR2 is YNFKEQ. CDR3 in DNA: TGTGCCAGCAGCCAAGAGATGGGCAGCATGAACACTGAAGCTTTCTTT. This codes for CASSQEMGSMNTEAFF.

The rearrangement links TRBV4-2 to TRBJ1-1, with D hard to call. CDR1 is LGHNA, CDR2 YNFKEQ, per germline. V lost 0 bases and J lost 2, with 13 bases in between. CDR3 length: 16 residues. The CDR3: CASSQDPRVVNTEAFF. The DNA for the CDR3 is TGTGCCAGCAGCCAAGATCCGCGGGTGGTAAACACTGAAGCTTTCTTT.

This sequence joins TRBV11-2 and TRBJ1-1; 7 nucleotides align to TRBD1. The ends lost 4 bases at V and 6 bases at J; junction bases unmatched: 14. CDR1 is SGHAT and CDR2 is FQNNGV in the germline V gene. The CDR3 loop spans 16 amino acids. CDR3 nucleotide sequence: TGTGCCAGCAGCTCCGCCCGGACAGGTTTTGACGCTGAAGCTTTCTTT. Residues: CASSSARTGFDAEAFF.

The sample holds a few counts of this clone. The V gene is TRBV6-1, the J gene TRBJ1-5; tentatively, D is TRBD1 (6 bases). The CDR3 has 16 residues. Per germline, CDR1 MNHNS and CDR2 SASEGT. Trimming pared 2 bases from V and 6 bases from J, leaving 17 bases between. The DNA of the CDR3 is TGTGCCAGCAGTGAATGGTCCGGGGCAGGGGTTCAGCCCCAGCATTTT. Its protein is CASSEWSGAGVQPQHF.

This chain links TRBV20-1 with TRBJ1-5; D unresolved. V lost 5 bases and J 6 bases, leaving 8 bases between the germline ends. CDR1 is DFQATT, CDR2 SNEGSKA, per germline (reference sequence). The CDR3 runs to 11 residues. The DNA for the CDR3 is TGCAGTGCTCTCCCCACTCAGCCCCAGCATTTT. Its protein product is CSALPTQPQHF.

This clone was seen a single time. The chain recombines TRBV4-1 with TRBJ2-5; a possible D gene is TRBD2 (7 bases). Germline CDR1 MGHRA, CDR2 YSYEKL. The germline V and J ends were trimmed by 0 bases and 5 bases, with 28 bases remaining between them. The CDR3 is 20 residues long. The CDR3 coding sequence is TGCGCCAGCAGCCAAGATCCCACAGGGAGGGTTTCACGGGTGGTGGAGACCCAGTACTTC. Its translation is CASSQDPTGRVSRVVETQYF.

This clone has a single count. The V call is TRBV4-2, the J call TRBJ1-2, with 7 positions matching TRBD1. Germline V gene lookup returns CDR1 LGHNA and CDR2 YNFKEQ. Trimming took 0 bases from V and 5 from J; bases not matched to a gene: 6. The CDR3 sequence is 15 residues long. In DNA, the CDR3 is TGTGCCAGCAGCCAAGATCCCCGGGACAGTTATGGCTACACCTTC. Translating it yields CASSQDPRDSYGYTF.

This chain uses TRBV5-4 with TRBJ2-5; TRBD1 matches 8 bases. CDR1 and CDR2 from the germline V gene are SGHNT and YYREEE (reference sequence). V shed 3 bases and J 2 bases; nucleotides not matched to a gene: 0. This CDR3 has 13 amino acids. CDR3 coding DNA: TGTGCCAGCAGCTACAGGGGGCAAGAGACCCAGTACTTC. Residues: CASSYRGQETQYF.